Below, 6 T cell receptor beta chains from the same sample are listed, as sequenced in a study of T cell changes during pregnancy in multiple sclerosis. Clones were sequenced by immunoSEQ multiplex PCR, and TCRdb holds only the in-frame ones, with some missing. The sample lists about 31,000 clones, 89% occurring once. The specimen comprised CD8+ T cells from peripheral blood mononuclear cells, sampled in the second trimester of pregnancy. These receptor sequences come from a female donor with multiple sclerosis, enrolled in a pregnancy study.

This sequence joins TRBV27 and TRBJ1-2; D is possibly TRBD1 (5 bases). The CDR3 has 13 amino acids. The germline V and J ends were trimmed by 5 bases and 4 bases, with 11 bases remaining between them. From germline, CDR1 is MNHEY and CDR2 SMNVEV (reference sequence). CDR3 sequence: CASSNRSGYGYTF. In DNA, the CDR3 is TGTGCCAGCAGTAACAGGTCGGGCTATGGCTACACCTTC.

V gene TRBV29-1 combines with J gene TRBJ2-1; the match to TRBD2 covers 7 bases. CDR3 length equals 15 residues. The V segment lost 6 bases and the J segment 4 bases; nucleotides outside the gene matches: 12. Germline V gene lookup returns CDR1 SQVTM and CDR2 ANQGSEA. Here the CDR3 DNA reads TGCAGCGTGACCATCACTAGCGACCAATACAATGAGCAGTTCTTC. Translated, it gives CSVTITSDQYNEQFF.

In its sample, this clone was seen once. The chain uses TRBV15 and TRBJ1-1, with a possible D match to TRBD1 (5 bases). Germline CDR1 reads LNHNV; CDR2 reads YYDKDF (reference sequence). There are 15 residues in the CDR3. Trimming took 5 bases from V and 7 from J, leaving 20 bases between them. In DNA form, the CDR3 reads TGTGCCACCAGCTGGCGGGGGGGAACCCCCGTTGAAGCTTTCTTT. Protein: CATSWRGGTPVEAFF. Complete variable domain (other parts from reference TRBV15 and TRBJ1-1): DAMVIQNPRYQVTQFGKPVTLSCSQTLNHNVMYWYQQKSSQAPKLLFHYYDKDFNNEADTPDNFQSRRPNTSFCFLDIRSPGLGDTAMYLCATSWRGGTPVEAFFGQGTRLTVV.

This clone occurred a few times. This rearrangement joins TRBV19 to TRBJ1-5; 7 bases map to TRBD1. The trim removed 7 bases at V and 4 bases at J, leaving 13 bases unmatched. Germline CDR1 is LNHDA and CDR2 is SQIVND (reference sequence). The CDR3 sequence is 16 residues long. CDR3 in amino acids: CASISTGSGINQPQHF. CDR3 DNA: TGTGCCAGTATCTCGACAGGGAGCGGTATAAATCAGCCCCAGCATTTT.

The rearrangement joins TRBV11-2 to TRBJ2-1; 7 nucleotides match TRBD2. Trimming at V came to 5 bases and at J to 3 bases, leaving 7 bases not matched to a gene. The V gene's germline CDR1 is SGHAT and CDR2 FQNNGV. The CDR3 length is 15 residues. CDR3 coding DNA: TGTGCCAGCAGCCAAGCGGGGTCCATCTACAATGAGCAGTTCTTC. Its protein product is CASSQAGSIYNEQFF. Together with reference TRBV11-2 and TRBJ2-1, the CDR3 gives the full variable domain: EAGVAQSPRYKIIEKRQSVAFWCNPISGHATLYWYQQILGQGPKLLIQFQNNGVVDDSQLPKDRFSAERLKGVDSTLKIQPAKLEDSAVYLCASSQAGSIYNEQFFGPGTRLTVL.

The chain employs TRBV7-9 and TRBJ2-7, with 12 nucleotides matching TRBD2. V dropped 3 bases and J dropped 6; count of bases not matched to a gene: 3. Per the germline V gene, CDR1 is SEHNR and CDR2 is FQNEAQ (reference sequence). CDR3 length: 14 residues. The CDR3, as DNA: TGTGCCAGCAGCTTTATACTAGCGGGAGGCGAGCAGTACTTC. Its protein is CASSFILAGGEQYF.